This T cell receptor (beta chain) stems from a study of cytomegalovirus exposure and HLA in healthy donors. Germline CDR1 and CDR2: SGDLS and YYNGEE. This CDR3 contains 16 residues. V shed 0 bases, J shed 7 bases, and the junction held 8 bases outside the gene matches. The primer mix had 60 Vbeta and 13 Jbeta primers. Clones were read by immunoSEQ multiplex PCR, and TCRdb kept only the in-frame ones, dropping some. Of about 160,000 clones listed, approximately 79% were seen once; the top ten hold over 6%. Study-wide points: In a later analysis, most CMV-associated TCR beta chains appeared HLA-restricted. The study listed 164 cytomegalovirus-associated TCR beta chains. In a later analysis, several top co-occurrence clusters appeared linked to parvovirus B19, influenza, CMV and Epstein-Barr virus. A later examination showed that TCR association rates differed by HLA locus, with DRB1 most and HLA-C fewest.

A remark on this clone: Its antigen remains unidentified.

The chain employs TRBV9 and TRBJ1-1; 11 nucleotides line up with TRBD1. The TCR sequence derives from a man in his forties or fifties in good health and CMV-seropositive. The sample consisted of PBMCs. The CDR3 bases are TGTGCCAGCAGCGTAGGGGACAGGGGGACCGTCCGTGAAGCTTTCTTT. Translation gives CASSVGDRGTVREAFF.